The rows below give T cell receptor beta chains drawn from one sample of a study of cytomegalovirus exposure and HLA in healthy donors. TCRdb's copy holds only in-frame clones and misses some; the assay was immunoSEQ multiplex PCR. Of some 170,000 clones listed, 77% are singletons. Sequenced sample: PBMCs. These receptors all stem from a woman in her twenties or thirties in good health and CMV-seronegative. The CDR3 runs from the conserved cysteine through the conserved F or W. D genes are given only for firm matches. The size field is filled for only some rows; it gives once, few, many or a size class.

TRBJ1-1,NA,once,TRBV27,TGTGCCAGCAGTTTAGAGGGCGGGAACACTGAAGCTTTCTTT,CASSLEGGNTEAFF
TRBJ1-1,NA,NA,TRBV10-3,TGTGCCATCAGTGAAACAGGGAGGGGAGCTTTCTTT,CAISETGRGAFF
TRBJ1-4,NA,NA,TRBV14,TGTGCCAGCAGTCGTGCAACTAATGAAAAACTGTTTTTT,CASSRATNEKLFF
TRBJ1-1,NA,NA,TRBV12-5,TGTGCTAGTGGTTTGGTACAACCGATCCCGATGAACACTGAAGCTTTCTTT,CASGLVQPIPMNTEAFF
TRBJ2-3,TRBD1,NA,TRBV15,TGTGCCACCAGCAGATCCTCCGGGACAGGGGGCGGGTGGACGCAGTATTTT,CATSRSSGTGGGWTQYF
TRBJ1-3,NA,NA,TRBV7-9,TGTGCCAGCAGATCGACAGGTAACTCTGGAAACACCATATATTTT,CASRSTGNSGNTIYF
TRBJ2-5,NA,NA,TRBV6-6,TGTGCCAGCAGTCAACTAGCTAGTCAAGAGACCCAGTACTTC,CASSQLASQETQYF
TRBJ1-2,NA,NA,TRBV11-3,TGTGCCAGCAGCTTTGTGACAGTAAACTATGGCTACACCTTC,CASSFVTVNYGYTF
TRBJ1-4,NA,NA,TRBV7-9,TGTGCCAGCAGCCCCCACGCTGAGGGCGAAAAACTGTTTTTT,CASSPHAEGEKLFF
TRBJ2-1,NA,NA,TRBV30,TGTGCCTGGAGTGTACCCAGCGGGTCTCACAATGAGCAGTTCTTC,CAWSVPSGSHNEQFF
TRBJ1-1,NA,once,TRBV10-3,TGTGCCATCAGTGAGGAGAGGGTGGGCACTGAAGCTTTCTTT,CAISEERVGTEAFF
TRBJ1-1,NA,few,TRBV30,TGTGCCTGGAGTTTGACAGCCACTGGGGGGGCTTTCTTT,CAWSLTATGGAFF
TRBJ2-7,TRBD2,NA,TRBV28,TGTGCCAGCAGTTCCCGGACTAGCTTCCGTGGCGAGCAGTACTTC,CASSSRTSFRGEQYF
TRBJ2-5,TRBD1,NA,TRBV5-4,TGTGCCAGCAGCTCCCGGGACAGCCAAGAGACCCAGTACTTC,CASSSRDSQETQYF